These 21 T cell receptor beta chains were sequenced from one sample in a study of blood T cell repertoires in COVID-19. Some clones are missing from TCRdb's copy, which holds only in-frame ones; the method was immunoSEQ multiplex PCR. The data contain over 150,000 clones, approximately 88% of them singletons. Sample: PBMCs or T cells enriched from blood (not recorded which). These receptors all come from a woman aged 18 to 35 who had recovered from COVID-19.

This chain links TRBV19 with TRBJ1-1; D may be TRBD1 (6 bases). Germline values: CDR1 LNHDA, CDR2 SQIVND (reference sequence). V lost 7 bases and J lost 2, with 14 bases in between. The CDR3 extends over 14 amino acids. CDR3 amino acids: CASTLGQINTEAFF. The CDR3 region has the DNA TGTGCCAGTACATTGGGACAAATCAACACTGAAGCTTTCTTT.

The J gene is TRBJ1-1, the V gene TRBV6-1; D remains unclear. The V end lost 2 bases, the J end lost 8 bases, and 9 bases lay between the germline ends. Germline CDR1 reads MNHNS; CDR2 reads SASEGT. The CDR3 is made up of 12 amino acids. The CDR3 loop is CASSELTFEAFF. The CDR3 DNA reads TGTGCCAGCAGTGAACTGACATTCGAAGCTTTCTTT.

This clone showed up just a few times. The chain combines TRBV28 with TRBJ1-2, with 9 bases aligning to TRBD1. This CDR3 region has 15 residues. Germline CDR1 and CDR2: MDHEN and SYDVKM. After removal of 7 bases from V and 4 bases from J, the junction contained 10 bases not matched to a gene. DNA of the CDR3: TGTGCCAGCACCCTCCGGGACAGGGTCAGCTATGGCTACACCTTC. Its protein product is CASTLRDRVSYGYTF.

This clone turned up a few times. Other DNA variants within this sample encode the same CDR3. Here the CDR3 reads CASSGLAGGNEQFF. CDR3 in DNA: TGTGCCAGCAGTGGACTAGCGGGGGGCAATGAGCAGTTCTTC. V and J are TRBV6-4 and TRBJ2-1, with 13 bases that match TRBD2. This CDR3 contains 14 residues. V lost 4 bases to trimming and J lost 6 bases; unmatched junction nucleotides: 0. CDR1 and CDR2 (germline): MRHNA, SNTAGT.

This chain uses TRBV28 with TRBJ1-1, with a tentative D call TRBD1 (6 bases). The CDR3 covers 16 residues. The germline V gene encodes CDR1 MDHEN and CDR2 SYDVKM. V was trimmed by 6 bases and J by 3 bases, leaving 20 bases between them. CDR3 DNA: TGTGCCAGCAGGGTACTCCCAGGCAGGGGTGACACTGAAGCTTTCTTT. It translates to CASRVLPGRGDTEAFF. Full variable domain (remainder filled in from reference TRBV28 and TRBJ1-1): DVKVTQSSRYLVKRTGEKVFLECVQDMDHENMFWYRQDPGLGLRLIYFSYDVKMKEKGDIPEGYSVSREKKERFSLILESASTNQTSMYLCASRVLPGRGDTEAFFGQGTRLTVV.

This chain joins TRBV4-1 and TRBJ1-5; a possible D gene is TRBD1 (6 bases). The CDR3 runs to 14 residues. The germline V gene encodes CDR1 MGHRA and CDR2 YSYEKL. V was clipped by 4 bases and J by 4 bases, with 11 bases between them. In nucleotides, the CDR3 is TGCGCCAGCAGCCCACGGACAGTAAATCAGCCCCAGCATTTT. Its protein product is CASSPRTVNQPQHF.

The chain links TRBV6-5 to TRBJ1-3; D remains unclear. The germline V gene has CDR1 MNHEY and CDR2 SVGAGI. The CDR3 is 15 residues long. Trimming took 2 bases from V and 1 from J, leaving 9 bases between them. The CDR3 region is CASSYGPSSGNTIYF. The CDR3 DNA follows: TGTGCCAGCAGTTACGGCCCATCATCTGGAAACACCATATATTTT.

This clone was recorded once. The V and J genes are TRBV7-9 and TRBJ1-1; TRBD1 is a possible D gene (6 bases). The CDR3 sequence is 15 residues long. Germline CDR1 reads SEHNR; CDR2 reads FQNEAQ (reference sequence). V gave up 3 bases and J gave up 0 bases, with 11 bases separating them. This CDR3 is CASSFGGQMNTEAFF. Here the CDR3 DNA reads TGTGCCAGCAGCTTTGGAGGACAGATGAACACTGAAGCTTTCTTT.

The chain is built from TRBV28 and TRBJ1-5; D is uncertain. The CDR3 contains 14 residues. Deletions cut 4 bases from V and 12 bases from J, with 19 bases between. Germline lookup yields CDR1 MDHEN and CDR2 SYDVKM. CDR3 sequence reads: CASSSRMRAFFQHF. The CDR3 DNA sequence: TGTGCCAGCAGTTCCAGAATGAGGGCTTTTTTCCAGCATTTT. Drawing the rest from reference TRBV28 and TRBJ1-5, the complete variable domain is DVKVTQSSRYLVKRTGEKVFLECVQDMDHENMFWYRQDPGLGLRLIYFSYDVKMKEKGDIPEGYSVSREKKERFSLILESASTNQTSMYLCASSSRMRAFFQHFGDGTRLSIL.

V gene TRBV6-6 combines with J gene TRBJ1-3; no clear D gene. CDR1 and CDR2 from the germline V gene are MNHNY and SVGAGI (reference sequence). CDR3 size: 16 residues. V was clipped by 5 bases and J by 0 bases, with 14 bases between them. CDR3 sequence: CASSRTNPNSGNTIYF. The DNA of the CDR3 is TGTGCCAGCAGTCGAACTAACCCCAACTCTGGAAACACCATATATTTT.

V usage is TRBV2 and J usage is TRBJ2-1; a possible D gene is TRBD1 (6 bases). The CDR3 totals 17 residues. Trimming stripped 4 bases from V and 7 bases from J, with 23 bases between. CDR1 SNHLY and CDR2 FYNNEI come from the germline V gene. The DNA of the CDR3 is TGTGCCAGCAGTGGAGGAGGTCGAACAGGGATGGGGAATGAGCAGTTCTTC. This translates into CASSGGGRTGMGNEQFF.

This clone was recorded once. The chain is built from TRBV28 and TRBJ2-7, with D possibly TRBD1 on 6 matching bases. Germline loops: CDR1 MDHEN, CDR2 SYDVKM. This CDR3 region has 14 residues. V gave up 6 bases and J gave up 7 bases, with 19 bases separating them. DNA of the CDR3: TGTGCCAGCAGCCTCGGGCAGGGGAGAGGGGAGCAGTACTTC. Translated: CASSLGQGRGEQYF.

The chain couples TRBV6-5 to TRBJ2-2, with D unresolved. CDR3 size: 15 residues. CDR1 is MNHEY, CDR2 SVGAGI, per germline. Deletions cut 6 bases from V and 2 bases from J, with 13 bases between. CDR3 nucleotide sequence: TGTGCCAGCAGCCCCGACACGGATAACACCGGGGAGCTGTTTTTT. Its protein is CASSPDTDNTGELFF.

The J gene is TRBJ2-7, the V gene TRBV9; no firm D call. CDR3 length: 14 amino acids. CDR1 and CDR2 from the germline V gene are SGDLS and YYNGEE. The V and J ends lost 1 base and 6 bases respectively, with 14 bases between them. CDR3 sequence: CASSVSMPSGEQYF. CDR3 DNA sequence: TGTGCCAGCAGCGTATCGATGCCCTCAGGCGAGCAGTACTTC.

The J gene is TRBJ2-1, the V gene TRBV27; D might be TRBD2 (6 bases). Germline V gene lookup returns CDR1 MNHEY and CDR2 SMNVEV (reference sequence). V was clipped by 2 bases and J by 0 bases, with 8 bases between them. The CDR3 consists of 15 residues. The CDR3 reads CASSLVGGSYNEQFF. CDR3 sequence (DNA): TGTGCCAGCAGTTTAGTGGGGGGCTCCTACAATGAGCAGTTCTTC.

V usage is TRBV6-5 and J usage is TRBJ1-3; TRBD1 might be the D (5 bases). This CDR3 spans 15 amino acids. V dropped 2 bases and J dropped 2 bases, with 10 bases sitting between them. Looked up from germline, CDR1 is MNHEY and CDR2 is SVGAGI. DNA for the CDR3: TGTGCCAGCAGTTACGGCAGGGTAGCTGGAAACACCATATATTTT. The encoded protein is CASSYGRVAGNTIYF.

The rearrangement links TRBV19 to TRBJ1-2; 12 nucleotides line up with TRBD1. Germline V gene sequence: CDR1 LNHDA, CDR2 SQIVND (reference sequence). There are 16 residues in the CDR3. V trimming: 9 bases; J trimming: 0 bases; junction bases outside the gene matches: 8. CDR3 nucleotide sequence: TGTGCCAGCGGGACAGGGGGCGTCTTAACTAACTATGGCTACACCTTC. This translates into CASGTGGVLTNYGYTF.

This clone was observed a single time. The chain couples TRBV12-2 to TRBJ2-7; the D call TRBD1 from the table was never checked on the DNA. TRBV12-2 corresponds to a pseudogene. The CDR3 spans 14 residues. This chain's CDR3 is CASTSSWLYYEQYF. Written as DNA, the CDR3 is TGTGCAAGTACCTCATCCTGGCTTTACTACGAGCAGTACTTC.

The genes are TRBV11-3 and TRBJ2-1; 8 positions match TRBD1. Trimming at V came to 4 bases and at J to 2 bases, leaving 7 bases not matched to a gene. The CDR3 runs to 16 residues. Germline values: CDR1 SGHNT, CDR2 YENEEA. CDR3 sequence: CASSSSYRGTYNEQFF. The CDR3 DNA reads as TGTGCCAGCAGCTCCTCATACAGGGGGACCTACAATGAGCAGTTCTTC.

The V call is TRBV19, the J call TRBJ1-6; possible D gene TRBD1, 5 bases. CDR3 length equals 14 residues. Germline CDR1 LNHDA, CDR2 SQIVND (reference sequence). The V end was cut by 7 bases, the J end by 5 bases, with 12 bases between. Written as DNA, the CDR3 is TGTGCCAGTACCAAGGCACAGGATAATTCACCCCTCCACTTT. Its translation: CASTKAQDNSPLHF.

This rearrangement joins TRBV20-1 to TRBJ1-1; unclear D gene. The CDR3 extends over 10 amino acids. Trimming took 6 bases from V and 10 from J, leaving 12 bases between them. CDR1 and CDR2 from the germline V gene are DFQATT and SNEGSKA (reference sequence). The CDR3 loop is CSASTQRAFF. The CDR3 DNA reads as TGCAGTGCCAGTACACAAAGAGCTTTCTTT.